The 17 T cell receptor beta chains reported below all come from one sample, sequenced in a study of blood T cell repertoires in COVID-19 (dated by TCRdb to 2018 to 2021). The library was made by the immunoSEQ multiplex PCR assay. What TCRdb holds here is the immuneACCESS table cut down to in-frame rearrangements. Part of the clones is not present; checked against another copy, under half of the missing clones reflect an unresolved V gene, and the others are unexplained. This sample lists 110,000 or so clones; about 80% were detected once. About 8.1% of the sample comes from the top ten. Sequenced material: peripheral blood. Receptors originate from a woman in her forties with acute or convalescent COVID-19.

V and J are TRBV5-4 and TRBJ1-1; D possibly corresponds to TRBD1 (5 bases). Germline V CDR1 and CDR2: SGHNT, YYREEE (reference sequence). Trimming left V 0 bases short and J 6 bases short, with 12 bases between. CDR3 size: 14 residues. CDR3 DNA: TGTGCCAGCAGCTTGGCCCGCAGGGACTCTGAAGCTTTCTTT. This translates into CASSLARRDSEAFF.

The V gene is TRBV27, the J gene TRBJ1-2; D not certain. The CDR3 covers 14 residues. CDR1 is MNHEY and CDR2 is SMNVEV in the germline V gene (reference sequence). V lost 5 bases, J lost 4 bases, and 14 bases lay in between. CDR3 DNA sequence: TGTGCCAGCAGTCCAAAGGCAGCGGTCTATGGCTACACCTTC. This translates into CASSPKAAVYGYTF.

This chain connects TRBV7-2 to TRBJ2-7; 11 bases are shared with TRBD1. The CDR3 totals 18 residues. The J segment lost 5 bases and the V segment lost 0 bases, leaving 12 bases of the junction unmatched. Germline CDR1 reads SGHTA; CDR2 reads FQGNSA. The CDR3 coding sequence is TGTGCCAGCAGCTTAGCATGGCCCGGGACAGGGGGTCTTAACGAGCAGTACTTC. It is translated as CASSLAWPGTGGLNEQYF.

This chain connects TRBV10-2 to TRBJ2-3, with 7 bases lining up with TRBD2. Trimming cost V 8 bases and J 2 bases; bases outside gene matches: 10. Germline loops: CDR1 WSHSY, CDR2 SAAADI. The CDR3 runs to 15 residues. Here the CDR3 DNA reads TGCGCCAGCTCAAATTACGGGGGGAACACAGATACGCAGTATTTT. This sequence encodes CASSNYGGNTDTQYF.

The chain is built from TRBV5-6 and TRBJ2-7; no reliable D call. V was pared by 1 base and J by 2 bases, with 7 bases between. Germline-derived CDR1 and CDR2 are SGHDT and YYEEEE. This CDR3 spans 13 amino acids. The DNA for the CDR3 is TGTGCCAGCAGCTTGCTGGGCACCTACGAGCAGTACTTC. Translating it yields CASSLLGTYEQYF.

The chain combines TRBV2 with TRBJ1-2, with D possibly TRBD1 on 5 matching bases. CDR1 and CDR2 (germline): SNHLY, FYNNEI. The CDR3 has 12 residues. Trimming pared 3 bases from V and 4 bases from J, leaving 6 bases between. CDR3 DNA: TGTGCCAGCAGTGACAGGGTCTATGGCTACACCTTC. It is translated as CASSDRVYGYTF.

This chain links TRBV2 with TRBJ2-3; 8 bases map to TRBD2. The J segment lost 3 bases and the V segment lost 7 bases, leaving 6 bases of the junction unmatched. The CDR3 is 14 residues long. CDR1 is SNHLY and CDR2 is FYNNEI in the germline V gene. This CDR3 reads CASKTGGLTDTQYF. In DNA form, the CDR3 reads TGTGCCAGCAAAACGGGGGGGCTAACAGATACGCAGTATTTT.

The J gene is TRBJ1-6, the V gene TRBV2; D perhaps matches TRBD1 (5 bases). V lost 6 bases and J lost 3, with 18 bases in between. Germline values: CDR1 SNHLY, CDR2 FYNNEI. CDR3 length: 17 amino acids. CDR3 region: CASSPETGDFYNSPLHF. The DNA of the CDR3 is TGTGCCAGCAGCCCCGAAACGGGGGACTTCTATAATTCACCCCTCCACTTT.

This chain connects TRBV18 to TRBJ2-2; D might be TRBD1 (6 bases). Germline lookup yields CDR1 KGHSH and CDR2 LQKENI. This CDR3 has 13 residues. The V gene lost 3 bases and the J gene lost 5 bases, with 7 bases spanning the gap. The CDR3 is CASSPDRTGELFF. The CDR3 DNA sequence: TGTGCCAGCTCACCTGACAGGACCGGGGAGCTGTTTTTT.

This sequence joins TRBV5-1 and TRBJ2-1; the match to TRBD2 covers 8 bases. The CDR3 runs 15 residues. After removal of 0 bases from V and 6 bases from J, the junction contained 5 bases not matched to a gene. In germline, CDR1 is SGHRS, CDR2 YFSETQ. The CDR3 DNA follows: TGCGCCAGCAGCTTGGGGTCGACTAGCGTCAATGAGCAGTTCTTC. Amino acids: CASSLGSTSVNEQFF.

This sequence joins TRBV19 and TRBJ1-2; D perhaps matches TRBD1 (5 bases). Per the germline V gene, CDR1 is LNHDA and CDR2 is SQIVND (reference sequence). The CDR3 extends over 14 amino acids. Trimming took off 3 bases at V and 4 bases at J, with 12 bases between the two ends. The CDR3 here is CASSMGGLFYGYTF. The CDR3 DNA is TGTGCCAGTAGTATGGGGGGTCTTTTCTATGGCTACACCTTC.

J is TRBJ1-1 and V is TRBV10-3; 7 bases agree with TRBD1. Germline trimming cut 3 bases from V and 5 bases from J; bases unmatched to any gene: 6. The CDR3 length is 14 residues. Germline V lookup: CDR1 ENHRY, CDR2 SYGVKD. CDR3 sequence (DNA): TGTGCCATCAGTGACCGCAGGGGGAGGACTGAAGCTTTCTTT. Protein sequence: CAISDRRGRTEAFF.

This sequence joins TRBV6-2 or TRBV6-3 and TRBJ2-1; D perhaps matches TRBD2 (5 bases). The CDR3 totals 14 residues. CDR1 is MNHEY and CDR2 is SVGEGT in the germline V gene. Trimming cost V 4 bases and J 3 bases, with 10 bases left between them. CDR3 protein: CASSSSGNYNEQFF. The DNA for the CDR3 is TGTGCCAGCAGTTCCTCCGGGAACTACAATGAGCAGTTCTTC.

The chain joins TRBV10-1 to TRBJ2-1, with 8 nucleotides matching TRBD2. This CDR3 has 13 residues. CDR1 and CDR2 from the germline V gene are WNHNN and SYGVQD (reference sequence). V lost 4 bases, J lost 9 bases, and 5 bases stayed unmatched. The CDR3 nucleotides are TGCGCCAGCAGTGTGGTAGCGGGGAGTGAGCAGTTCTTC. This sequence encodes CASSVVAGSEQFF.

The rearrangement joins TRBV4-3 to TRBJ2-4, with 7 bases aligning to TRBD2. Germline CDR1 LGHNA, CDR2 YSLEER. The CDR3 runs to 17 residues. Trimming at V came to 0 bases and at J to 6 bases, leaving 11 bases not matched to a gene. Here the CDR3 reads CASSQESEVGEGNIQYF. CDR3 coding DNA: TGCGCCAGCAGCCAAGAATCGGAGGTAGGGGAGGGAAACATTCAGTACTTC.

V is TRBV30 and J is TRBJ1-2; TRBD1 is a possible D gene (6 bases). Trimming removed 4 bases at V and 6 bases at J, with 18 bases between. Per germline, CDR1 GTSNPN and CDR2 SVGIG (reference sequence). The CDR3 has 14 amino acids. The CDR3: CAWTRGGGLDGYTF. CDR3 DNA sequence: TGTGCCTGGACACGGGGCGGGGGCCTCGATGGCTACACCTTC. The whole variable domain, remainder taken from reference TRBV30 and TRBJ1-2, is SQTIHQWPATLVQPVGSPLSLECTVEGTSNPNLYWYRQAAGRGLQLLFYSVGIGQISSEVPQNLSASRPQDRQFILSSKKLLLSDSGFYLCAWTRGGGLDGYTFGSGTRLTVV.

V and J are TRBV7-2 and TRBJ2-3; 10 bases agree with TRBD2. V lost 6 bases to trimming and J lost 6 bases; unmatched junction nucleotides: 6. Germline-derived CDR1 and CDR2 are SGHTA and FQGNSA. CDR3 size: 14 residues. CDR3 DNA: TGTGCCAGCAGACCAGCGGGGGGGCCGGATACGCAGTATTTT. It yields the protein CASRPAGGPDTQYF.